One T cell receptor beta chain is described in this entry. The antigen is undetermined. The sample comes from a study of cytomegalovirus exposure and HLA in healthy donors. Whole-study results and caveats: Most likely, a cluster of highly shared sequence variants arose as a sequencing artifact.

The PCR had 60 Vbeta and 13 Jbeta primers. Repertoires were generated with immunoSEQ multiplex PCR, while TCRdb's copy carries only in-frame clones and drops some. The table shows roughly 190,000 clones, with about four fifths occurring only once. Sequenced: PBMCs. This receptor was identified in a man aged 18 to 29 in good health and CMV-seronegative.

DNA of the CDR3: TGTGCCAGTAACCAGGGGATCCTTTCTGGCGAGCAGTACTTC. It encodes CASNQGILSGEQYF. This sequence joins TRBV19 and TRBJ2-7, with TRBD1 as a possible D gene (6 bases). This CDR3 is built from 14 residues. Germline values: CDR1 LNHDA, CDR2 SQIVND (reference sequence). Trimming shortened V by 7 bases and J by 6 bases, and 19 bases separated the two germline ends. Full variable domain (missing parts from reference TRBV19 and TRBJ2-7): DGGITQSPKYLFRKEGQNVTLSCEQNLNHDAMYWYRQDPGQGLRLIYYSQIVNDFQKGDIAEGYSVSREKKESFPLTVTSAQKNPTAFYLCASNQGILSGEQYFGPGTRLTVT.